This T cell receptor (beta chain) was recovered during a study of shared clonotypes between healthy human individuals. Study-wide results and limits: With several donors compared, around 5% of naive CD4 clonotypes were shared. All-four-donor shared clonotypes had higher generation probabilities than non-shared clonotypes did.

Comment on this clone: The antigen remains undetermined.

Sequencing used immunoSEQ multiplex PCR; TCRdb keeps in-frame clones, though not all of them. The sample lists roughly 1,500,000 clones, 98% occurring once. In germline, CDR1 is SEHNR, CDR2 FQNEAQ (reference sequence). The CDR3 runs to 15 residues. The germline V and J ends were trimmed by 4 bases and 4 bases, with 16 bases remaining between them. The clonotype originates from a man aged 30-40 years in good health. The sequencing sample was made of naive CD4+ T cells sorted from blood. The subset: CD45RA+ positively selected. The gene calls are TRBV7-9 and TRBJ1-1; D uncertain. CDR3 region: CASSSKLIAGTEAFF. The CDR3 DNA follows: TGTGCCAGCAGCTCCAAACTCATCGCGGGCACTGAAGCTTTCTTT.